This T cell receptor (beta chain) derives from a study of response to subunit inactivated influenza vaccine. This clonotype was seen more than once but under ten times. No antigen is known for it. Broader study findings: Every seasonal influenza vaccination brings in few new T cells, the authors suggested.

TCRdb reanalysed the RT-PCR reads using MiXCR and keeps one entry per CDR3 protein. The sample lists 300,000 to 350,000 distinct CDR3 sequences, 22% occurring once. Trimming stripped 3 bases from V and 0 bases from J, with 9 bases between. The CDR3 length is 14 residues. Germline CDR1 reads SGHAT; CDR2 reads FQNNGV. This rearrangement joins TRBV11-2 to TRBJ2-7; D remains ambiguous. Sequenced material: PBMCs from blood, taken approximately 22 months after vaccination. The sequence was collected from a man aged 45 to 75 who received an inactivated influenza vaccine. The CDR3 DNA reads as TGTGCCAGCAGCTTTCTTACCTTCTCCTACGAGCAGTACTTC. This translates into CASSFLTFSYEQYF.